The subject of this entry is one TCR beta chain. It has no known antigen specificity. No clone much larger than this one lies a single base away; base qualities are absent. TCRbeta CDR3 regions were amplified from genomic DNA by means of the immunoSEQ Assay, a bias-controlled multiplex PCR. In the authors' own workflow: The number of nucleated cells in each sample was estimated by amplification of reference gene primers within the assay. To quantify the absolute abundance of each unique TCRbeta CDR3 rearrangement, sequence reads were collapsed and filtered. For each sample, productive Simpson clonality was calculated as the square root of Simpson's diversity index across productive rearrangements. Entries here come from immuneACCESS through TCRdb and include only in-frame sequences with V and J called. Some clones fail to appear in such tables; in the studies checked, an unresolved V gene covers under half of the shortfall, and the cause of the remainder is unknown. V, J and clone size are those of that table, while D and trimming were read from the DNA. The sample table contains roughly 170,000 clones; only one count was recorded for 86% of them. The ten largest clones add up to 20% to 25% of the sample.

These data are taken from a study of blood T cell repertoires in COVID-19 (dated by TCRdb to 2020 to 2021). In terms of the full investigation: Collaborator samples came from the United States, Italy and Spain and covered acute and convalescent phases of COVID-19. Nearly every sample came with metadata listing a de-identified subject ID, COVID-19 status, age in years and sex. Where available, HLA class I and class II types were taken from metadata supplied by the sample provider and were not determined by assay-based typing. The prospective study material was composed of cDNA or gDNA derived from T cells, B-cell-depleted T cells, or PBMCs. The samples were drawn from two sources: the first 160 participants of the ongoing ImmuneRACE study, and approximately 1,300 subjects contributed by 6 global collaborators. A freely available public database, intended as a resource for researchers studying the immune response to SARS-CoV-2, is where the repertoires were released. Deeply sampled blood TCRbeta repertoires from subjects exposed to, actively infected with, or recovered from COVID-19 were included in the dataset. The paper's findings and limits, for the study overall: Clinical and demographic metadata were provided uncurated, with the amount varying by source and participant.

The germline V gene sets CDR1 to MNHEY and CDR2 to SVGAGI. From its cysteine to its phenylalanine, the CDR3 spans 13 amino acids. The entry retains the CDR3 DNA only, 39 bases that are in frame from base 1. Cut back by 5 bases and 3 bases, the V and J ends lie 11 bases apart. Each collaborating institution followed its own protocols to collect whole blood in K2EDTA tubes. For TCRbeta analysis, collaborators shipped samples in one of three forms: frozen whole blood, isolated PBMCs, or DNA extracted from either of those sample types. Sequenced material: peripheral blood. The chain uses TRBV6-5 and TRBJ2-7; the D gene is perhaps TRBD2, on 6 matching bases. This clonotype originated in a man in his 70s with active or convalescent COVID-19. The DNA sequence reads TGTGCCAGCAGTCCGCCCGGGAGCTACGAGCAGTACTTC. This sequence encodes CASSPPGSYEQYF.